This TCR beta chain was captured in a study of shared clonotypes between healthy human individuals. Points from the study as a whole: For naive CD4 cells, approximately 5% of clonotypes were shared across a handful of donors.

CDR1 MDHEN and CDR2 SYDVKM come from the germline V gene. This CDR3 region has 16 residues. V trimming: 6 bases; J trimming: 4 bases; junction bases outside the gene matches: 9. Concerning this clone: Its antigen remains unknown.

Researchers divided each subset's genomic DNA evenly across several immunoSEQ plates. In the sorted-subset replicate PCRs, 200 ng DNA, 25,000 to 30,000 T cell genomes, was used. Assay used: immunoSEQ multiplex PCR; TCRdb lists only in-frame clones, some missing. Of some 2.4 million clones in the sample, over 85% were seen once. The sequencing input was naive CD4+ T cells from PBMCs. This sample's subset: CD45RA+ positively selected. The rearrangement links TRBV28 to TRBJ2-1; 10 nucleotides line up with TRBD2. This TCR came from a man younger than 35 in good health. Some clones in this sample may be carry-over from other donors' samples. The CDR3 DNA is TGTGCCAGCAGCACTGTTAGCGGGGGGAGGTACAATGAGCAGTTCTTC. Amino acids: CASSTVSGGRYNEQFF. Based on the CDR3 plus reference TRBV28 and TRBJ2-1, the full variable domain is DVKVTQSSRYLVKRTGEKVFLECVQDMDHENMFWYRQDPGLGLRLIYFSYDVKMKEKGDIPEGYSVSREKKERFSLILESASTNQTSMYLCASSTVSGGRYNEQFFGPGTRLTVL.